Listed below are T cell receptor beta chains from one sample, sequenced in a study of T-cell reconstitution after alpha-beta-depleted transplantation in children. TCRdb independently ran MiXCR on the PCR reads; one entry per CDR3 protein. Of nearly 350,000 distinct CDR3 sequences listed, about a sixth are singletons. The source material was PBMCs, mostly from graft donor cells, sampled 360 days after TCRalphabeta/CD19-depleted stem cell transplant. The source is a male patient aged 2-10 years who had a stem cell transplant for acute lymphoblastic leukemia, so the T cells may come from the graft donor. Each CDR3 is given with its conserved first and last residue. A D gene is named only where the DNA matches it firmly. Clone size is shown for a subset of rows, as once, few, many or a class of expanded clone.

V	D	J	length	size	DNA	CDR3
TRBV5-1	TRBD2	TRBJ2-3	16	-	TGCGCCAGCAGCTTTTCTCTAGCGGGCCTCACAGATACGCAGTATTTT	CASSFSLAGLTDTQYF
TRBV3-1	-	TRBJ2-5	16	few	TGTGCCAGCAGCCAAGATGCGGGACGGGGAGGAGAGACCCAGTACTTC	CASSQDAGRGGETQYF
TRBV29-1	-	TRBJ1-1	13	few	TGCAGCGCCGATAACAGGGTGAACACTGAAGCTTTCTTT	CSADNRVNTEAFF
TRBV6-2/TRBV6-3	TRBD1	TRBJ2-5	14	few	TGTGCCAGCAGTTACAGACGGACAGGGTTGACCCAGTACTTC	CASSYRRTGLTQYF
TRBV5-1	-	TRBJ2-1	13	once	TGCGCCAGCAGCCCGGAGGGGGGTGGTGAGCAGTTCTTC	CASSPEGGGEQFF
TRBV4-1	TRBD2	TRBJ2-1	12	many	TGCGCCAGCAACCCGGGGGGAAATGAGCAGTTCTTC	CASNPGGNEQFF
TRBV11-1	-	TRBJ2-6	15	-	TGTGCCAGCAGCTTTTATTCTTATGGGGCCAACGTCCTGACTTTC	CASSFYSYGANVLTF
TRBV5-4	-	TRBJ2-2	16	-	TGTGCCAGCAGCTTGGGTAGGGGGGTCTACACCGGGGAGCTGTTTTTT	CASSLGRGVYTGELFF
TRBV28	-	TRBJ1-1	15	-	TGTGCCAGCAGTTACCCCTCGATCCTAAACACTGAAGCTTTCTTT	CASSYPSILNTEAFF
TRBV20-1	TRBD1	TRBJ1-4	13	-	TGCAGTGCTCTGGGACAGAGCAATGAAAAACTGTTTTTT	CSALGQSNEKLFF
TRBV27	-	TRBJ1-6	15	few	TGTGCCAGCAGTTTATCTCAAAACAGAAGGTCACCCCTCCACTTT	CASSLSQNRRSPLHF
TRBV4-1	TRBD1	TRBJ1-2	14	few	TGCGCCAGCAGCGTCCGGGACAGGGGGTATGGCTACACCTTC	CASSVRDRGYGYTF
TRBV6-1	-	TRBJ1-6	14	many	TGTGCCAGCAGACCCCAGGGGCGGGATTCACCCCTCCACTTT	CASRPQGRDSPLHF